Below are 8 T cell receptor beta chains sequenced from a single sample in a study of cytomegalovirus exposure and HLA in healthy donors. The PCR used 60 Vbeta and 13 Jbeta primers. TCRdb's copy holds only in-frame clones and misses some; the assay was immunoSEQ multiplex PCR. The table includes under 200,000 clones, around 65% detected once. Material: PBMCs. All receptors come from a woman aged 40-49 years in good health and CMV-seropositive.

Only a few counts were recorded for this clone. V gene TRBV10-3 combines with J gene TRBJ1-1; D is uncertain. V was pared by 3 bases and J by 4 bases, with 12 bases between. The CDR3 has 14 residues. CDR1 and CDR2 from the germline V gene are ENHRY and SYGVKD. The CDR3 bases are TGTGCCATCAGTGATCCGGGGAGGGCCACTGAAGCTTTCTTT. Its translation is CAISDPGRATEAFF.

This rearrangement joins TRBV6-5 to TRBJ2-5; 8 bases map to TRBD1. With the DNA end fitting TRBJ2-7 better, the J assignment may be wrong. Germline loops: CDR1 MNHEY, CDR2 SVGAGI. There are 13 residues in the CDR3. The CDR3 here is CASSYRTGNEQYF. The CDR3 DNA reads TGTGCCAGCAGTTACCGGACAGGGAACGAGCAGTACTTC.

The CDR3, as DNA: TGTGCCAGCAGTTACCGTCCCTCGAACTATGGCTACACCTTC. It encodes CASSYRPSNYGYTF. The V call is TRBV6-5, the J call TRBJ1-2, with D unresolved. The ends were cut back, 2 bases at V and 2 bases at J, with 9 bases in the middle. This CDR3 comprises 14 residues. CDR1 is MNHEY and CDR2 is SVGAGI in the germline V gene.

This rearrangement joins TRBV4-1 to TRBJ2-7, with 9 bases lining up with TRBD2. Germline trimming cut 0 bases from V and 2 bases from J; bases unmatched to any gene: 2. The CDR3 length is 15 residues. The germline CDR1 and CDR2 sequences are MGHRA and YSYEKL. DNA for the CDR3: TGCGCCAGCAGCCAAGAGATAGCGGGAGCCTACGAGCAGTACTTC. Translated, it gives CASSQEIAGAYEQYF.

The chain employs TRBV4-1 and TRBJ1-4, with D perhaps matching TRBD1 (6 bases). CDR1 and CDR2 (germline): MGHRA, YSYEKL. This CDR3 is built from 14 residues. The ends were cut back, 1 base at V and 5 bases at J, with 8 bases in the middle. For the CDR3, the DNA is TGCGCCAGCAGCCAAGGAAGGGGGAATGAAAAACTGTTTTTT. Its translation: CASSQGRGNEKLFF.

In this sample, this clone turned up a few times. The chain is built from TRBV11-2 and TRBJ1-1; D gene unclear. V shed 4 bases and J shed 4 bases, with 13 bases lying between them. The germline V gene has CDR1 SGHAT and CDR2 FQNNGV. CDR3 size: 14 residues. CDR3 nucleotide sequence: TGTGCCAGCAGCTCTGAGCTGGTTAGCACTGAAGCTTTCTTT. Translating it yields CASSSELVSTEAFF.

The V and J genes are TRBV5-1 and TRBJ1-3, with 10 bases matching TRBD1. Trimming cost V 4 bases and J 7 bases; bases outside gene matches: 5. The germline gives CDR1 SGHRS, CDR2 YFSETQ. The CDR3 contains 14 residues. CDR3 DNA: TGCGCCAGCAGCCCCACGGACAGGGGGAACACCATATATTTT. This sequence encodes CASSPTDRGNTIYF.

This clone was detected only a few times. This chain joins TRBV7-6 and TRBJ2-7; no firm D call. Germline CDR1 is SGHVS and CDR2 is FNYEAQ. CDR3 length: 15 amino acids. The ends were cut back, 4 bases at V and 2 bases at J, with 15 bases in the middle. CDR3 bases: TGTGCCAGCAGCTCAACTCTAGACGGTCCCTACGAGCAGTACTTC. Protein: CASSSTLDGPYEQYF.